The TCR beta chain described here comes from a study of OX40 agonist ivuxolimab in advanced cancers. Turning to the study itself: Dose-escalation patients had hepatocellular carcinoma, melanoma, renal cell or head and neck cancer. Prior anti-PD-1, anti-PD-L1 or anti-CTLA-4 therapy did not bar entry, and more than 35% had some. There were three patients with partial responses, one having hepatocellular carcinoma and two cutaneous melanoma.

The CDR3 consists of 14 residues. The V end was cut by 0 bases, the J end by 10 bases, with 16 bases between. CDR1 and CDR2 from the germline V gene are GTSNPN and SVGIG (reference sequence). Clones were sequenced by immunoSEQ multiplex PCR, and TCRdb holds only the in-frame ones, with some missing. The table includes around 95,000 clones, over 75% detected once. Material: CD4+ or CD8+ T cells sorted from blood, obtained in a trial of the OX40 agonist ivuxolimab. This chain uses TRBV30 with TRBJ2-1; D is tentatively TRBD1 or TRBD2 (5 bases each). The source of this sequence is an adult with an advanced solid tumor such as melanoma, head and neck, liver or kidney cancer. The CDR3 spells CAWSVSQVREEQFF. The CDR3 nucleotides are TGTGCCTGGAGTGTGTCACAGGTCAGGGAGGAGCAGTTCTTC.